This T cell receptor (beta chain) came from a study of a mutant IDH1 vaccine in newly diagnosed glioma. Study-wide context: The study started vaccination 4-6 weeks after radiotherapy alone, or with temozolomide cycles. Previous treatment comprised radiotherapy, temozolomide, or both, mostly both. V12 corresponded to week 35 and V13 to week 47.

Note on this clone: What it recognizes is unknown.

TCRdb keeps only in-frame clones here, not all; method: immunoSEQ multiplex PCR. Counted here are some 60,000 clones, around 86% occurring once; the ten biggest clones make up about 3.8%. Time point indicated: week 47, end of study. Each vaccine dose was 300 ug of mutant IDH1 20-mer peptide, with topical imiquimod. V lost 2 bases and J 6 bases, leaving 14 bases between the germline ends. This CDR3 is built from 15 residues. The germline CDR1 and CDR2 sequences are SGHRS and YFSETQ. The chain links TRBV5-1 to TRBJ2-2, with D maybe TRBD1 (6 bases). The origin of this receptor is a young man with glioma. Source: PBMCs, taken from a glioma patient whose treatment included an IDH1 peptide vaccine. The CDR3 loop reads CASSFGGSYAGELFF. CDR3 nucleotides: TGCGCCAGCAGCTTTGGGGGCAGTTACGCCGGGGAGCTGTTTTTT. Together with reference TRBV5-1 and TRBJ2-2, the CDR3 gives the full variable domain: KAGVTQTPRYLIKTRGQQVTLSCSPISGHRSVSWYQQTPGQGLQFLFEYFSETQRNKGNFPGRFSGRQFSNSRSEMNVSTLELGDSALYLCASSFGGSYAGELFFGEGSRLTVL.